The 31 T cell receptor beta chains in this list originate from one sample, sequenced in a study of blood T cell repertoires in COVID-19. The method was immunoSEQ multiplex PCR; TCRdb's version includes in-frame clones alone and lacks a portion of them. This table holds tens of thousands of clones, roughly 80% found once. The material sequenced was peripheral blood. The receptors stem from a man aged 50 to 60 with acute or convalescent COVID-19.

This sequence joins TRBV28 and TRBJ1-5; D uncertain. The germline V gene has CDR1 MDHEN and CDR2 SYDVKM. The CDR3 runs 11 residues. Trimming shortened V by 6 bases and J by 2 bases, and 2 bases separated the two germline ends. The CDR3 bases are TGTGCCAGCAGCGGCAATCAGCCCCAGCATTTT. Encoded protein: CASSGNQPQHF.

This clone showed up just a few times. The chain is built from TRBV12-3 or TRBV12-4 and TRBJ2-7; TRBD1 matches 8 bases. Trimming at V came to 6 bases and at J to 4 bases, leaving 5 bases not matched to a gene. The CDR3 spans 13 residues. The CDR3 region has the DNA TGTGCCAGCAGATCAGGGGGCAGATACGAGCAGTACTTC. It is translated as CASRSGGRYEQYF.

The chain's CDR3 is CASSSVGQINTEAFF. The CDR3 coding sequence is TGCGCCAGCAGCTCCGTGGGACAGATTAACACTGAAGCTTTCTTT. The J gene is TRBJ1-1, the V gene TRBV5-1, with TRBD1 matching 7 bases. V was pared by 3 bases and J by 2 bases, with 7 bases of the junction left unmatched. CDR1 is SGHRS and CDR2 is YFSETQ in the germline V gene. The CDR3 runs to 15 residues.

The rearrangement joins TRBV7-2 to TRBJ2-7; possible D gene TRBD2, 5 bases. V was clipped by 2 bases and J by 4 bases, with 15 bases between them. The germline V gene has CDR1 SGHTA and CDR2 FQGNSA. This CDR3 has 15 amino acids. For the CDR3, the DNA is TGTGCCAGCAGCTTATTCTCCCGGGGTTCTTACGAGCAGTACTTC. The encoded protein is CASSLFSRGSYEQYF. Filled out from reference TRBV7-2 and TRBJ2-7, the complete variable domain reads GAGVSQSPSNKVTEKGKDVELRCDPISGHTALYWYRQSLGQGLEFLIYFQGNSAPDKSGLPSDRFSAERTGGSVSTLTIQRTQQEDSAVYLCASSLFSRGSYEQYFGPGTRLTVT.

This clone was seen only a few times. The genes are TRBV4-2 and TRBJ2-7; weak D call: TRBD2 (5 bases). Germline CDR1 LGHNA, CDR2 YNFKEQ. CDR3 size: 14 residues. V lost 4 bases to trimming and J lost 0 bases, with 10 bases between them. This CDR3 reads CASSRPDYSYEQYF. DNA for the CDR3: TGTGCCAGCAGCCGTCCCGACTACTCCTACGAGCAGTACTTC.

The chain is built from TRBV19 and TRBJ2-2; D might be TRBD2 (5 bases). V gave up 3 bases and J gave up 5 bases, with 22 bases separating them. Germline CDR1 LNHDA, CDR2 SQIVND (reference sequence). The CDR3 spans 18 residues. The CDR3, as DNA: TGTGCCAGTAGTATCCCGCCGCTAGAAGAAGGAGGAACCGGGGAGCTGTTTTTT. Translation: CASSIPPLEEGGTGELFF.

This clone was detected only a few times. J is TRBJ2-7 and V is TRBV11-2, with a possible D match to TRBD2 (5 bases). The CDR3 is 12 amino acids. Trimming pared 1 base from V and 6 bases from J, leaving 7 bases between. Germline V CDR1 and CDR2: SGHAT, FQNNGV. The CDR3 protein is CASSLGGVEQYF. The CDR3 DNA reads TGTGCCAGCAGCTTAGGGGGAGTCGAGCAGTACTTC.

The chain joins TRBV19 to TRBJ2-1; TRBD1 matches 8 bases. The CDR3 sequence is 14 residues long. After removal of 6 bases from V and 7 bases from J, the junction contained 8 bases not matched to a gene. Germline CDR1 and CDR2: LNHDA and SQIVND (reference sequence). The CDR3 nucleotides are TGTGCCAGTAGGGGGACAGGAGCGGTTAATGAGCAGTTCTTC. Its protein product is CASRGTGAVNEQFF.

The chain carries TRBV7-2 and TRBJ2-7; 7 nucleotides agree with TRBD1. J lost 0 bases, V lost 5 bases, and 7 bases had no gene match. Germline V gene sequence: CDR1 SGHTA, CDR2 FQGNSA. This CDR3 has 15 residues. The CDR3 sequence is CASSVEGQSSYEQYF. The CDR3, as DNA: TGTGCCAGCAGCGTCGAGGGACAGAGCTCCTACGAGCAGTACTTC.

The V call is TRBV30, the J call TRBJ2-2, with a possible D match to TRBD1 (6 bases). Germline V gene sequence: CDR1 GTSNPN, CDR2 SVGIG (reference sequence). V lost 7 bases and J lost 5, with 23 bases in between. The CDR3 runs to 16 residues. For the CDR3, the DNA is TGTGCCTCCCCAATTACCGGGACACCCCAGACCGGGGAGCTGTTTTTT. It yields the protein CASPITGTPQTGELFF.

J is TRBJ2-1 and V is TRBV9, with 8 bases lining up with TRBD1. The CDR3 length is 14 residues. Germline V CDR1 and CDR2: SGDLS, YYNGEE. Unmatched junction bases numbered 2, after V lost 2 bases and J lost 4 bases. The CDR3 protein is CASSVGTGYNEQFF. The CDR3 DNA is TGTGCCAGCAGCGTCGGGACAGGATACAATGAGCAGTTCTTC.

The genes are TRBV4-2 and TRBJ1-2, with TRBD1 as a possible D gene (6 bases). CDR1 LGHNA and CDR2 YNFKEQ come from the germline V gene. The CDR3 contains 16 residues. Trimming pared 4 bases from V and 6 bases from J, leaving 21 bases between. CDR3 sequence: CASSRDKASSTDGYTF. CDR3 coding DNA: TGTGCCAGCAGCCGGGACAAGGCTTCCTCGACAGATGGCTACACCTTC.

The table lists this clone with a count of one. The chain has TRBV11-2 and TRBJ2-5, with TRBD2 matching 9 bases. This CDR3 has 17 amino acids. The trim removed 4 bases at V and 5 bases at J, leaving 14 bases unmatched. The germline V gene has CDR1 SGHAT and CDR2 FQNNGV. CDR3 in DNA: TGTGCCAGCAGCTCACCGGGGACTATAGCGGGGGAGGAGACCCAGTACTTC. Translated: CASSSPGTIAGEETQYF.

This chain links TRBV6-5 with TRBJ1-1; D is possibly TRBD1 (5 bases). V shed 5 bases and J shed 3 bases, with 16 bases lying between them. The CDR3 extends over 15 amino acids. CDR1 is MNHEY and CDR2 is SVGAGI in the germline V gene. The CDR3: CASSKPQGRDTEAFF. The CDR3 DNA reads TGTGCCAGCAGTAAACCTCAGGGCAGAGACACTGAAGCTTTCTTT.

The V and J genes are TRBV7-2 and TRBJ2-5; D perhaps matches TRBD1 (5 bases). The CDR3 spans 13 residues. The ends were cut back, 2 bases at V and 3 bases at J, with 7 bases in the middle. The germline CDR1 and CDR2 sequences are SGHTA and FQGNSA. The CDR3 DNA is TGTGCCAGCAGCTTACAACAGGAAGAGACCCAGTACTTC. Its protein product is CASSLQQEETQYF.

The rearrangement uses TRBV7-2 and TRBJ2-6; 9 positions match TRBD1. This CDR3 is 20 amino acids long. The junction had 9 bases not matched to a gene; V was cut back by 0 bases and J by 0 bases. CDR1 is SGHTA and CDR2 is FQGNSA in the germline V gene. The CDR3 spells CASSLAGLGQGGSGANVLTF. CDR3 in DNA: TGTGCCAGCAGCTTAGCCGGTTTGGGACAGGGAGGCTCTGGGGCCAACGTCCTGACTTTC.

This clone was recorded only once. The chain links TRBV29-1 to TRBJ1-6; D is uncertain. Germline V gene lookup returns CDR1 SQVTM and CDR2 ANQGSEA. V dropped 6 bases and J dropped 6 bases, with 12 bases sitting between them. The CDR3 covers 13 residues. CDR3 protein: CSVARGPNSPLHF. The DNA of the CDR3 is TGCAGCGTAGCCCGGGGTCCTAATTCACCCCTCCACTTT.

The V and J genes are TRBV7-8 and TRBJ2-3, with a possible D match to TRBD2 (6 bases). V was pared by 5 bases and J by 1 base, with 13 bases between. Germline V gives CDR1 SGHVS, CDR2 FQNEAQ. The CDR3 has 15 residues. The CDR3 sequence is CASSPGGARTDTQYF. CDR3 DNA: TGTGCCAGCAGCCCCGGGGGAGCCCGCACAGATACGCAGTATTTT.

V is TRBV7-2 and J is TRBJ2-3; 7 nucleotides match TRBD2. V shed 3 bases, J shed 3 bases, and the junction held 9 bases outside the gene matches. The CDR3 has 16 amino acids. Looked up from germline, CDR1 is SGHTA and CDR2 is FQGNSA. DNA of the CDR3: TGTGCCAGCAGCTTCGGCGGGGGTGGTATAACAGATACGCAGTATTTT. It specifies CASSFGGGGITDTQYF.

This clone showed up just a few times. V gene TRBV2 combines with J gene TRBJ1-2; TRBD1 matches 7 bases. V trimming: 3 bases; J trimming: 8 bases; junction bases outside the gene matches: 9. The CDR3 consists of 14 residues. Germline V gene sequence: CDR1 SNHLY, CDR2 FYNNEI. The CDR3 is CASSERQGLRGYTF. The DNA of the CDR3 is TGTGCCAGCAGTGAGAGACAGGGATTGAGGGGCTACACCTTC.

The rearrangement joins TRBV3-1 (or the pseudogene TRBV3-2) to TRBJ1-1, with D unresolved. CDR1 is LGHDT, CDR2 YNNKEL, per germline (reference sequence). The V end lost 4 bases, the J end lost 5 bases, and 11 bases lay between the germline ends. This CDR3 has 13 amino acids. CDR3 residues: CASSPGGGTEAFF. DNA of the CDR3: TGTGCCAGCAGCCCAGGAGGCGGAACTGAAGCTTTCTTT.

Only a few counts were recorded for this clone. The V call is TRBV19, the J call TRBJ2-1; 7 bases agree with TRBD2. The CDR3 length is 14 residues. V shed 4 bases and J 7 bases; nucleotides not matched to a gene: 7. Germline values: CDR1 LNHDA, CDR2 SQIVND (reference sequence). The CDR3 region has the DNA TGTGCCAGTAGTACCACCGGGAGGATGAATGAGCAGTTCTTC. Translation: CASSTTGRMNEQFF.

This clone has only a few counts. Its ends do not fully match the called genes, so a read error is possible. The genes are TRBV6-4 and TRBJ1-1, with 11 bases lining up with TRBD1. This CDR3 contains 15 residues. Germline values: CDR1 MRHNA, CDR2 SNTAGT. The CDR3 spells CAVTRDRGSNAEAFF. CDR3 in DNA: TGTGCCGTAACCCGGGACAGGGGGTCGAACGCTGAAGCTTTCTTT.

The J gene is TRBJ2-1, the V gene TRBV29-1, with TRBD1 matching 7 bases. Looked up from germline, CDR1 is SQVTM and CDR2 is ANQGSEA. The CDR3 covers 12 residues. The V segment lost 5 bases and the J segment 7 bases; nucleotides outside the gene matches: 5. The CDR3, as DNA: TGCAGCGTTCACAGGGGTCGGAATGAGCAGTTCTTC. The encoded protein is CSVHRGRNEQFF.

The chain has TRBV20-1 and TRBJ2-5, with 12 nucleotides matching TRBD2. In germline, CDR1 is DFQATT, CDR2 SNEGSKA (reference sequence). V trimming: 3 bases; J trimming: 5 bases; junction bases outside the gene matches: 10. The CDR3 is 16 residues long. As DNA, the CDR3 is TGCAGTGCTAGTCAGGGTCTAGCGGGAGGGAGGGAGACCCAGTACTTC. Amino acids: CSASQGLAGGRETQYF.

This clone has just a few counts. The V call is TRBV10-1, the J call TRBJ1-1; TRBD1 matches at 8 bases. The V and J ends lost 5 bases and 1 base, in that order; junction bases with no gene match: 12. The germline gives CDR1 WNHNN, CDR2 SYGVQD (reference sequence). The CDR3 consists of 17 residues. CDR3 loop: CASSQDPGGAWNTEAFF. Written as DNA, the CDR3 is TGCGCCAGCAGTCAGGACCCAGGGGGCGCGTGGAACACTGAAGCTTTCTTT.

The V and J genes are TRBV6-2 or TRBV6-3 and TRBJ2-2; TRBD2 matches at 13 bases. V lost 5 bases, J lost 1 base, and 4 bases stayed unmatched. This CDR3 contains 17 residues. Germline V gene sequence: CDR1 MNHEY, CDR2 SVGEGT. CDR3 amino acids: CASSHGTSGKNTGELFF. CDR3 in DNA: TGTGCCAGCAGTCACGGGACTAGCGGGAAGAACACCGGGGAGCTGTTTTTT.

This rearrangement joins TRBV10-3 to TRBJ2-1, with D unclear. The germline gives CDR1 ENHRY, CDR2 SYGVKD. The CDR3 totals 14 residues. V dropped 2 bases and J dropped 2 bases, with 7 bases sitting between them. The CDR3 reads CAISEGRTYNEQFF. The CDR3 coding sequence is TGTGCCATCAGTGAGGGGCGAACCTACAATGAGCAGTTCTTC.

The V call is TRBV9, the J call TRBJ2-7, with 7 nucleotides matching TRBD2. V was clipped by 0 bases and J by 2 bases; unmatched bases: 5. Germline CDR1 is SGDLS and CDR2 is YYNGEE. CDR3 length: 15 amino acids. CDR3 amino acids: CASSVDSGGPYEQYF. For the CDR3, the DNA is TGTGCCAGCAGCGTAGATTCGGGGGGACCCTACGAGCAGTACTTC.

This clone was counted a single time. V and J are TRBV5-1 and TRBJ2-7; the match to TRBD2 covers 10 bases. The CDR3 sequence is 18 residues long. V lost 2 bases and J lost 3; bases outside the gene matches: 14. The V gene's germline CDR1 is SGHRS and CDR2 YFSETQ. The CDR3 coding sequence is TGCGCCAGCAGCTTAGAAGGGAGCGGGAGGGCCTCGGGCTACGAGCAGTACTTC. It specifies CASSLEGSGRASGYEQYF.

The chain couples TRBV6-6 to TRBJ1-6; 8 nucleotides align to TRBD1. Per the germline V gene, CDR1 is MNHNY and CDR2 is SVGAGI (reference sequence). After removal of 5 bases from V and 5 bases from J, the junction contained 5 bases not matched to a gene. This CDR3 spans 15 amino acids. The CDR3 DNA sequence: TGTGCCAGCAGTGGACAGGGCTCGGATAATTCACCCCTCCACTTT. Protein: CASSGQGSDNSPLHF.